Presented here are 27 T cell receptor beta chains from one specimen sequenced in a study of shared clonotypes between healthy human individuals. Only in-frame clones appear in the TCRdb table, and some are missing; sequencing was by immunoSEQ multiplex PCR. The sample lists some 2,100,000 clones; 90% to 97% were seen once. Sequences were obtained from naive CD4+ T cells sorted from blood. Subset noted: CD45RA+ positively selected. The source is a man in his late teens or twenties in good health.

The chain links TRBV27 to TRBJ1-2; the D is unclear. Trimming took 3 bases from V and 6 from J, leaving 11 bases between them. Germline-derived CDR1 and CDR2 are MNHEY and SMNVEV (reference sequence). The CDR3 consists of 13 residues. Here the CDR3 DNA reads TGTGCCAGCAGTTTTCGGGTGAGGGATGGCTACACCTTC. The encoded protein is CASSFRVRDGYTF.

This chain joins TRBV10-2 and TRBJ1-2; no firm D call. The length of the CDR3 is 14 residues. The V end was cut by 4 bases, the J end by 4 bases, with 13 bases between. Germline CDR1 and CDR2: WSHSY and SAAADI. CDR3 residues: CASSGPGLSYGYTF. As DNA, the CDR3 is TGCGCCAGCAGTGGGCCTGGGCTATCCTATGGCTACACCTTC.

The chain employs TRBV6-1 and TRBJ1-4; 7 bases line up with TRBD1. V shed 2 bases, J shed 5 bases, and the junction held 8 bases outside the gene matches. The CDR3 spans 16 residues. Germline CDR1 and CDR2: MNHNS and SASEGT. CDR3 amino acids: CASSEWSPGQNEKLFF. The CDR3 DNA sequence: TGTGCCAGCAGTGAATGGAGTCCGGGACAGAATGAAAAACTGTTTTTT.

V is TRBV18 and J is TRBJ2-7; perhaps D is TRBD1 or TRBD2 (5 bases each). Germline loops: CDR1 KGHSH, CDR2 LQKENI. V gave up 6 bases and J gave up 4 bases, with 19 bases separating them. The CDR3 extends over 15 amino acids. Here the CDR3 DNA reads TGTGCCAGCTCCCCCCCGGGACCCCAAAATTACGAGCAGTACTTC. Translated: CASSPPGPQNYEQYF.

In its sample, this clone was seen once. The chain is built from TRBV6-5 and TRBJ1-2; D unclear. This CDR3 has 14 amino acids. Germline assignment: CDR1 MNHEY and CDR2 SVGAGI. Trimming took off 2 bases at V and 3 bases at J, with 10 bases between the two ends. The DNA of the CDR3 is TGTGCCAGCAGTTACAGGGCCAGGTACTATGGCTACACCTTC. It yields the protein CASSYRARYYGYTF.

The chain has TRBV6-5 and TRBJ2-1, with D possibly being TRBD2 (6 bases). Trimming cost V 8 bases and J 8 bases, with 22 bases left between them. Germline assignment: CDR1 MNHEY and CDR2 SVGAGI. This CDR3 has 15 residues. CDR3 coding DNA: TGTGCCAGCCAGTTGGACTATACGACCCCTCATGAGCAGTTCTTC. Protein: CASQLDYTTPHEQFF.

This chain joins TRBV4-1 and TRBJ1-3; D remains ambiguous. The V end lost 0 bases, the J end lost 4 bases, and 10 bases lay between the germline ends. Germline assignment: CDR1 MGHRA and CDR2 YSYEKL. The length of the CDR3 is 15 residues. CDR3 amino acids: CASSQDPGKGNTIYF. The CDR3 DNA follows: TGCGCCAGCAGCCAAGATCCCGGGAAAGGAAACACCATATATTTT.

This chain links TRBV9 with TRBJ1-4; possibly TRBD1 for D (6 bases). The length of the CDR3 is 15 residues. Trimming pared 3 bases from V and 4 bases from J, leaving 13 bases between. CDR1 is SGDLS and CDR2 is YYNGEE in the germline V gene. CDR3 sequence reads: CASSEQTGGNEKLFF. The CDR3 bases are TGTGCCAGCAGCGAGCAGACAGGCGGTAATGAAAAACTGTTTTTT. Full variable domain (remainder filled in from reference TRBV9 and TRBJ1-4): DSGVTQTPKHLITATGQRVTLRCSPRSGDLSVYWYQQSLDQGLQFLIQYYNGEERAKGNILERFSAQQFPDLHSELNLSSLELGDSALYFCASSEQTGGNEKLFFGSGTQLSVL.

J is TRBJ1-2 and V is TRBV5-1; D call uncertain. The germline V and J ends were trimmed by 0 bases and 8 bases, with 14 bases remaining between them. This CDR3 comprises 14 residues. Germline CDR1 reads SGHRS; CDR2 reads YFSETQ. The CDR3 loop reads CASSLDPTTPGYTF. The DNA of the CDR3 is TGCGCCAGCAGCTTGGATCCAACTACTCCGGGCTACACCTTC.

This CDR3 is CASSLDANKGETQYF. Here the CDR3 DNA reads TGTGCCAGCAGCTTAGATGCAAATAAAGGGGAGACCCAGTACTTC. This chain links TRBV7-2 with TRBJ2-5; unclear D gene. The germline V gene encodes CDR1 SGHTA and CDR2 FQGNSA. The germline V and J ends were trimmed by 1 base and 5 bases, with 14 bases remaining between them. The CDR3 totals 15 residues.

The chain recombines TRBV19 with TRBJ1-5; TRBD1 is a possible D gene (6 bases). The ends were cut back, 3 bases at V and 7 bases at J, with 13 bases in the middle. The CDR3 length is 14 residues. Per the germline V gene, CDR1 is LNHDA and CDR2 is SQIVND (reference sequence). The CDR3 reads CASSMAGVHQPQHF. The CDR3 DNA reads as TGTGCCAGTAGTATGGCAGGGGTACACCAGCCCCAGCATTTT.

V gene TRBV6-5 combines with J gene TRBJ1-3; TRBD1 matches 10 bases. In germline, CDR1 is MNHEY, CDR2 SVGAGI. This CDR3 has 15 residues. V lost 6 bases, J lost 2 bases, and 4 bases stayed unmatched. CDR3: CASRGQGRTGNTIYF. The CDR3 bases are TGTGCCAGCAGGGGACAGGGGAGGACTGGAAACACCATATATTTT.

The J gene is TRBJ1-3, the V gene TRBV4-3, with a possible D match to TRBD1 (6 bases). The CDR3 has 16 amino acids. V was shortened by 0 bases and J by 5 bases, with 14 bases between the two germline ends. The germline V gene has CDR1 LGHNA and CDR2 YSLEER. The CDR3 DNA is TGCGCCAGCAGCCAAGATATAGGGGGAAGACGAAACACCATATATTTT. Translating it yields CASSQDIGGRRNTIYF.

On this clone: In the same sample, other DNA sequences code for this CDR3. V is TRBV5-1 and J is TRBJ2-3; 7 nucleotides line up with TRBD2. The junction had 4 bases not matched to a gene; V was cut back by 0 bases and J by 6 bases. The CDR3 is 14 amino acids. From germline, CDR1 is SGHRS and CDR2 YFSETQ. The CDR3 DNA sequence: TGCGCCAGCAGCTTGGCGGGGGGTACGGATACGCAGTATTTT. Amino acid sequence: CASSLAGGTDTQYF.

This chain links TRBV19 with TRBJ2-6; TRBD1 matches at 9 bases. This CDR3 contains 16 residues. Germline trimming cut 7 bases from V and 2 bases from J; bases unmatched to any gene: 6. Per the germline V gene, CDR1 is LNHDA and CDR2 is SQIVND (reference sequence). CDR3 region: CASTGTGNTGANVLTF. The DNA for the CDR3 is TGTGCCAGTACCGGGACAGGGAACACTGGGGCCAACGTCCTGACTTTC. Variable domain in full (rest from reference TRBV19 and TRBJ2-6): DGGITQSPKYLFRKEGQNVTLSCEQNLNHDAMYWYRQDPGQGLRLIYYSQIVNDFQKGDIAEGYSVSREKKESFPLTVTSAQKNPTAFYLCASTGTGNTGANVLTFGAGSRLTVL.

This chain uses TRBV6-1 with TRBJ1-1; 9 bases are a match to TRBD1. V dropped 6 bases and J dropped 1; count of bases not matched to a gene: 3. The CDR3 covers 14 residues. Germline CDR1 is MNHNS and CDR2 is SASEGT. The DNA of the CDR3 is TGTGCCAGCAGCCGGACAGGGGAGAACACTGAAGCTTTCTTT. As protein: CASSRTGENTEAFF.

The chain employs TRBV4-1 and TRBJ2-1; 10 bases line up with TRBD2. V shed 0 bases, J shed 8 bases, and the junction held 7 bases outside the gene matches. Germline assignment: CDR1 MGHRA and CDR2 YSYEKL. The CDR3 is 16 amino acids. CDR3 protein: CASSQDKASGGYEQFF. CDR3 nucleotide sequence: TGCGCCAGCAGCCAAGATAAGGCTAGCGGGGGATATGAGCAGTTCTTC.

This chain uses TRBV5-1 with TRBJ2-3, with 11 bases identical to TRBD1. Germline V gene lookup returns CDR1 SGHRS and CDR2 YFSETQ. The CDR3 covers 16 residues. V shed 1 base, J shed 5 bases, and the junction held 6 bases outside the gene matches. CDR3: CASSLWGQGVLDTQYF. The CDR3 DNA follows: TGCGCCAGCAGCTTGTGGGGACAGGGGGTTTTAGATACGCAGTATTTT.

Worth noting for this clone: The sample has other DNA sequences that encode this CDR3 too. CDR3 region: CASSPRTGSYEQYF. In nucleotides, the CDR3 is TGTGCCAGCAGCCCCCGAACAGGGTCCTACGAGCAGTACTTC. The chain uses TRBV9 and TRBJ2-7; possibly TRBD1 for D (6 bases). Germline lookup yields CDR1 SGDLS and CDR2 YYNGEE. CDR3 length: 14 amino acids. The germline V and J ends were trimmed by 4 bases and 1 base, with 12 bases remaining between them.

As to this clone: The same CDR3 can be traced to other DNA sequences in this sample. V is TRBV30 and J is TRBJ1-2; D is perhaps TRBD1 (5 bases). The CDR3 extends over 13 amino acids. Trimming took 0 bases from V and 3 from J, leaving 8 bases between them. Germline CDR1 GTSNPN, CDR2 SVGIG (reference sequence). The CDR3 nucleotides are TGTGCCTGGAGTGTACGGGGCGACTATGGCTACACCTTC. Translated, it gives CAWSVRGDYGYTF. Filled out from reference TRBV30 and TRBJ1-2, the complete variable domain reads SQTIHQWPATLVQPVGSPLSLECTVEGTSNPNLYWYRQAAGRGLQLLFYSVGIGQISSEVPQNLSASRPQDRQFILSSKKLLLSDSGFYLCAWSVRGDYGYTFGSGTRLTVV.

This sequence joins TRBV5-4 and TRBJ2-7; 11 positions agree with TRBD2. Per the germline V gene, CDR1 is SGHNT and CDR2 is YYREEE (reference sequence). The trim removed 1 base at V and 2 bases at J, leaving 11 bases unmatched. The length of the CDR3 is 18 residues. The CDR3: CASSLLAGGPGGAYEQYF. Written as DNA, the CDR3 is TGTGCCAGCAGCTTGTTAGCGGGGGGGCCGGGTGGCGCCTACGAGCAGTACTTC.

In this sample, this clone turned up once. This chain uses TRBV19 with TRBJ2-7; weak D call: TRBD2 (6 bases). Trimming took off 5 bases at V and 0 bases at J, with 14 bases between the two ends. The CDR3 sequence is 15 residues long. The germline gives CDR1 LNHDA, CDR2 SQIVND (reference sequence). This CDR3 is CASSEGPDYSYEQYF. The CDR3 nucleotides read TGTGCCAGTAGTGAGGGCCCGGACTACTCCTACGAGCAGTACTTC. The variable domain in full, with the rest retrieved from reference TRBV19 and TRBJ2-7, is DGGITQSPKYLFRKEGQNVTLSCEQNLNHDAMYWYRQDPGQGLRLIYYSQIVNDFQKGDIAEGYSVSREKKESFPLTVTSAQKNPTAFYLCASSEGPDYSYEQYFGPGTRLTVT.

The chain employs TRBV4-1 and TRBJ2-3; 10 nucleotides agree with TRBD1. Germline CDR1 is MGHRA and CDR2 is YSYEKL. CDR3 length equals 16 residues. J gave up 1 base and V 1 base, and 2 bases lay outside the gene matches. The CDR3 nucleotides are TGCGCCAGCAGCCAAGGTGGACAGGGGGGCACAGATACGCAGTATTTT. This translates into CASSQGGQGGTDTQYF.

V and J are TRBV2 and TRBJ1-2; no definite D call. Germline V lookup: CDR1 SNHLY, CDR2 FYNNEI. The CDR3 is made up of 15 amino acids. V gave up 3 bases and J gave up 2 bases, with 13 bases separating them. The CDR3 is CASSDWSNKNYGYTF. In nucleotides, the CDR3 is TGTGCCAGCAGTGATTGGAGTAACAAAAACTATGGCTACACCTTC.

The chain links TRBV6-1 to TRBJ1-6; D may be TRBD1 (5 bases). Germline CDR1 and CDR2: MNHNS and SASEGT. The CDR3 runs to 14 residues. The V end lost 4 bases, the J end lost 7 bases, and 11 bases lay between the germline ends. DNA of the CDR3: TGTGCCAGCAGTGGGGGGGGGAAAAATTCACCCCTCCACTTT. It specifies CASSGGGKNSPLHF.

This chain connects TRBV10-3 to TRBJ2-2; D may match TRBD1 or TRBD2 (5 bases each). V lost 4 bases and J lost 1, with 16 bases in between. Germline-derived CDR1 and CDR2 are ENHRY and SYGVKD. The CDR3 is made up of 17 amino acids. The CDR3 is CAISGRSGTGNTGELFF. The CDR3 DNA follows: TGTGCCATCAGTGGGCGGTCCGGGACGGGGAACACCGGGGAGCTGTTTTTT.

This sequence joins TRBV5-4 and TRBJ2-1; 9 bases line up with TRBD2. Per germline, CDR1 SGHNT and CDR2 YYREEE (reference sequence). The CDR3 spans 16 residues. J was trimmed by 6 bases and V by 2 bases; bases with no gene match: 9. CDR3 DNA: TGTGCCAGCAGCTTACGAGCGGGAGGTTATAGCAATGAGCAGTTCTTC. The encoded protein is CASSLRAGGYSNEQFF. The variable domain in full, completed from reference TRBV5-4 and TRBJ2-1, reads ETGVTQSPTHLIKTRGQQVTLRCSSQSGHNTVSWYQQALGQGPQFIFQYYREEENGRGNFPPRFSGLQFPNYSSELNVNALELDDSALYLCASSLRAGGYSNEQFFGPGTRLTVL.